This is a list of T cell receptor beta chains from one sample in a study of T-cell reconstitution after alpha-beta-depleted transplantation in children. Each CDR3 protein is one row after TCRdb ran MiXCR on the PCR reads. This sample has about 20,000 distinct CDR3 sequences, with about an eighth found just once. Material: PBMCs, mostly from graft donor cells, obtained 60 days after TCRalphabeta/CD19-depleted stem cell transplant. The source is a female patient under 10 years old who had a stem cell transplant for congenital amegakaryocytic thrombocytopenia, so the T cells may come from the graft donor. CDR3s include the opening cysteine and the closing phenylalanine or tryptophan. The D gene is left open where the match is weak. Rows may omit the clone size; those that give it use once, few, many or a size class.

V gene: TRBV7-6; clone size: NA; D gene: NA; J gene: TRBJ1-1; CDR3 DNA: TGTGCCAGCAGCTTAATGGGACTGACGAACACTGAAGCTTTCTTT; CDR3 protein: CASSLMGLTNTEAFF
V gene: TRBV11-2; clone size: many; D gene: NA; J gene: TRBJ2-1; CDR3 DNA: TGTGCCAGCAGCGTCGGGACACAGGGGGGGGATGAGCAGTTCTTC; CDR3 protein: CASSVGTQGGDEQFF
V gene: TRBV25-1; clone size: many; D gene: TRBD2; J gene: TRBJ2-5; CDR3 DNA: TGTGCCAGCAGTGCCCCGGGGGGGCCCCAGTACTTC; CDR3 protein: CASSAPGGPQYF
V gene: TRBV6-1; clone size: few; D gene: TRBD2; J gene: TRBJ2-7; CDR3 DNA: TGTGCCAGCAGTGGCGGCCTAGCGGCTTCCTCCTACGAGCAGTACTTC; CDR3 protein: CASSGGLAASSYEQYF
V gene: TRBV20-1; clone size: many; D gene: NA; J gene: TRBJ2-1; CDR3 DNA: TGCAGTGCTAGAGATCGGATCCTAGCCGGGGACAATGAGCAGTTCTTC; CDR3 protein: CSARDRILAGDNEQFF
V gene: TRBV6-5; clone size: many; D gene: NA; J gene: TRBJ2-5; CDR3 DNA: TGTGCCAGCAGTTACAGGGGGGAGACCCAGTACTTC; CDR3 protein: CASSYRGETQYF
V gene: TRBV9; clone size: NA; D gene: TRBD1; J gene: TRBJ2-5; CDR3 DNA: TGTGCCAGCAGCGTTGACAGGGCCCCGCAAGAGACCCAGTACTTC; CDR3 protein: CASSVDRAPQETQYF
V gene: TRBV7-9; clone size: few; D gene: NA; J gene: TRBJ2-7; CDR3 DNA: TGTGCCAGCAGCCTAGTGTACGAGCAGTACTTC; CDR3 protein: CASSLVYEQYF
V gene: TRBV5-1; clone size: many; D gene: TRBD2; J gene: TRBJ2-7; CDR3 DNA: TGCGCCAGCAGCTCCCCCGGGGGGGCCTACGAGCAGTACTTC; CDR3 protein: CASSSPGGAYEQYF
V gene: TRBV15; clone size: many; D gene: TRBD2; J gene: TRBJ2-3; CDR3 DNA: TGTGCCACCAGCGGGTTCCTTAGCGGGAGCCCTCCGGGTTCTAATACGCAGTATTTT; CDR3 protein: CATSGFLSGSPPGSNTQYF
V gene: TRBV20-1; clone size: many; D gene: NA; J gene: TRBJ2-7; CDR3 DNA: TGCAGTGCTAGAGACCAGGCTGCAGGGGAGGTCGAGCAGTACTTC; CDR3 protein: CSARDQAAGEVEQYF
V gene: TRBV5-1; clone size: many; D gene: NA; J gene: TRBJ2-1; CDR3 DNA: TGCGCCAGCAGCTTGTCCGAGCAGGAGCATGAGCAGTTCTTC; CDR3 protein: CASSLSEQEHEQFF
V gene: TRBV20-1; clone size: many; D gene: NA; J gene: TRBJ1-5; CDR3 DNA: TGCAGTGCTCAATATAGCAATCAGCCCCAGCATTTT; CDR3 protein: CSAQYSNQPQHF
V gene: TRBV11-2; clone size: many; D gene: TRBD2; J gene: TRBJ2-6; CDR3 DNA: TGTGCCAGCAGAAAGCCGGGACTAGCTTCTGGGGCCAACGTCCTGACTTTC; CDR3 protein: CASRKPGLASGANVLTF
V gene: TRBV18; clone size: many; D gene: TRBD2; J gene: TRBJ2-5; CDR3 DNA: TGTGCCAGCTCACCACAGGGACTAGCGGGTTCAGAGACCCAGTACTTC; CDR3 protein: CASSPQGLAGSETQYF
V gene: TRBV12-3/TRBV12-4; clone size: many; D gene: NA; J gene: TRBJ1-2; CDR3 DNA: TGTGCCAGCAGTGGGCGTATGTACGGCTACACCTTC; CDR3 protein: CASSGRMYGYTF
V gene: TRBV28; clone size: many; D gene: NA; J gene: TRBJ2-7; CDR3 DNA: TGTGCCAGCAGTTTTTTGGGGCGGAACTACCAGGACTACGAGCAGTACTTC; CDR3 protein: CASSFLGRNYQDYEQYF
V gene: TRBV7-9; clone size: many; D gene: TRBD2; J gene: TRBJ2-3; CDR3 DNA: TGTGCCAGCAGCTTACTCAGCGGGAGGGCCGTGGATACGCAGTATTTT; CDR3 protein: CASSLLSGRAVDTQYF
V gene: TRBV3-1; clone size: many; D gene: NA; J gene: TRBJ2-7; CDR3 DNA: TGTGCCAGCAGCCAGGGCGGTACCTACGAGCAGTACTTC; CDR3 protein: CASSQGGTYEQYF
V gene: TRBV6-5; clone size: many; D gene: NA; J gene: TRBJ1-5; CDR3 DNA: TGTGCCAGCACGGAGACAGTGGATCAGCCCCAGCATTTT; CDR3 protein: CASTETVDQPQHF
V gene: TRBV12-3/TRBV12-4; clone size: many; D gene: TRBD2; J gene: TRBJ2-1; CDR3 DNA: TGTGCCAGCAGGCTTCTAGCGGGAGGGTACAATGAGCAGTTCTTC; CDR3 protein: CASRLLAGGYNEQFF
V gene: TRBV5-1; clone size: NA; D gene: NA; J gene: TRBJ2-2; CDR3 DNA: TGCGCCAGCAGCTTGGCGGTAGCACTGAACACCGGGGAGCTGTTTTTT; CDR3 protein: CASSLAVALNTGELFF
V gene: TRBV20-1; clone size: NA; D gene: NA; J gene: TRBJ2-1; CDR3 DNA: TGCAGTGCTAGAGATTTTGGTTCGGCGGGGACCTCCTACAATGAGCAGTTCTTC; CDR3 protein: CSARDFGSAGTSYNEQFF
V gene: TRBV4-1; clone size: many; D gene: NA; J gene: TRBJ1-3; CDR3 DNA: TGCGCCAGCAGCCAACCCCTGATAGGGAGGGCCGCCTCTGGAAACACCATATATTTT; CDR3 protein: CASSQPLIGRAASGNTIYF
V gene: TRBV28; clone size: many; D gene: TRBD1; J gene: TRBJ1-1; CDR3 DNA: TGTGCCAGCAGGGGAGGCCGGACAGGGAACCCCGGAGCTTTCTTT; CDR3 protein: CASRGGRTGNPGAFF
V gene: TRBV29-1; clone size: NA; D gene: TRBD1; J gene: TRBJ2-2; CDR3 DNA: TGCAGCGTTGGGGACAGGGGGCCCGGGGAGCTGTTTTTT; CDR3 protein: CSVGDRGPGELFF
V gene: TRBV27; clone size: many; D gene: TRBD2; J gene: TRBJ2-1; CDR3 DNA: TGTGCCAGCAGAAGTTTAGCGGGCTTGGATGAGCAGTTCTTC; CDR3 protein: CASRSLAGLDEQFF
V gene: TRBV3-1; clone size: NA; D gene: TRBD2; J gene: TRBJ2-2; CDR3 DNA: TGTGCCAGCAGCCGGACCGGGACTAGCGAAACCGGGGAGCTGTTTTTT; CDR3 protein: CASSRTGTSETGELFF
V gene: TRBV18; clone size: few; D gene: TRBD2; J gene: TRBJ2-1; CDR3 DNA: TGTGCCAGCTCACTAGCGGGAGTATGGAATGAGCAGTTCTTC; CDR3 protein: CASSLAGVWNEQFF
V gene: TRBV7-9; clone size: many; D gene: NA; J gene: TRBJ2-2; CDR3 DNA: TGTGCTCCCGGACCCGGGGAGCTGTTTTTT; CDR3 protein: CAPGPGELFF
V gene: TRBV13; clone size: NA; D gene: TRBD2; J gene: TRBJ2-7; CDR3 DNA: TGTGCCAGCAGCTTACGAACGGGAGGTGGTCGCGAGCAGTACTTC; CDR3 protein: CASSLRTGGGREQYF
V gene: TRBV7-9; clone size: many; D gene: NA; J gene: TRBJ2-7; CDR3 DNA: TGTGCCAGCAGCCCCGTAACCTACGAGCAGTACTTC; CDR3 protein: CASSPVTYEQYF
V gene: TRBV6-4; clone size: many; D gene: TRBD2; J gene: TRBJ2-7; CDR3 DNA: TGTGCCAGCATCCGTTTTGCGAGGTCATACAGTAGACTAGCGGGAGATGACGAGCAGTACTTC; CDR3 protein: CASIRFARSYSRLAGDDEQYF
V gene: TRBV20-1; clone size: many; D gene: NA; J gene: TRBJ2-5; CDR3 DNA: TGCAGTGCTCTGCGGACGGCAGCGGAGACCCAGTACTTC; CDR3 protein: CSALRTAAETQYF
V gene: TRBV5-1; clone size: many; D gene: NA; J gene: TRBJ2-1; CDR3 DNA: TGCGCCAGCAGCACCCTCATCGGGGGCTCCTACAATGAGCAGTTCTTC; CDR3 protein: CASSTLIGGSYNEQFF
V gene: TRBV12-3/TRBV12-4; clone size: many; D gene: NA; J gene: TRBJ1-3; CDR3 DNA: TGTGCCAGCAGTGGTTGGTCCTCTGGAAACACCATATATTTT; CDR3 protein: CASSGWSSGNTIYF
V gene: TRBV7-9; clone size: many; D gene: NA; J gene: TRBJ2-5; CDR3 DNA: TGTGCCAGCAGCCCCCTAACGGCAGGGGAAGAGACCCAGTACTTC; CDR3 protein: CASSPLTAGEETQYF
V gene: TRBV11-2; clone size: NA; D gene: NA; J gene: TRBJ2-7; CDR3 DNA: TGTGCCAGCAGCTTAATGGGTGGTTCCGAGCAGTACTTC; CDR3 protein: CASSLMGGSEQYF
V gene: TRBV5-1; clone size: many; D gene: NA; J gene: TRBJ2-7; CDR3 DNA: TGCGCCAGCAGCTTTGGGGGCGTAAACGAGCAGTACTTC; CDR3 protein: CASSFGGVNEQYF
V gene: TRBV29-1; clone size: many; D gene: TRBD2; J gene: TRBJ2-5; CDR3 DNA: TGCAGCGTTGAAGATGCACTAGCGGGAGGGGACCAAGAGACCCAGTACTTC; CDR3 protein: CSVEDALAGGDQETQYF
V gene: TRBV7-9; clone size: many; D gene: NA; J gene: TRBJ2-2; CDR3 DNA: TGTGCCAGCAGCTTAGGTCGGCGTACTAGCTGGAACACCGGGGAGCTGTTTTTT; CDR3 protein: CASSLGRRTSWNTGELFF
V gene: TRBV5-1; clone size: many; D gene: NA; J gene: TRBJ2-2; CDR3 DNA: TGCGCCAGCAGCTTGGGACTCTTCACCGGGGAGCTGTTTTTT; CDR3 protein: CASSLGLFTGELFF
V gene: TRBV28; clone size: many; D gene: NA; J gene: TRBJ2-2; CDR3 DNA: TGTGCCCATAAGCCAGGGGCCAACACCGGGGAGCTGTTTTTT; CDR3 protein: CAHKPGANTGELFF
V gene: TRBV12-3/TRBV12-4; clone size: many; D gene: NA; J gene: TRBJ2-3; CDR3 DNA: TGTGCCAGCAGTTTAGCGGCCACAGATACGCAGTATTTT; CDR3 protein: CASSLAATDTQYF
V gene: TRBV3-1; clone size: many; D gene: NA; J gene: TRBJ2-3; CDR3 DNA: TGTGCCAGCAGGCCAGGGAATATGGATACGCAGTATTTT; CDR3 protein: CASRPGNMDTQYF
V gene: TRBV7-3; clone size: NA; D gene: NA; J gene: TRBJ2-5; CDR3 DNA: TGTGCCAGCAGCTTAATGTGGTCTGAGACCCAGTACTTC; CDR3 protein: CASSLMWSETQYF
V gene: TRBV5-6; clone size: many; D gene: NA; J gene: TRBJ1-4; CDR3 DNA: TGTGCCAGCAGCCAGGGACCAAATGAAAAACTGTTTTTT; CDR3 protein: CASSQGPNEKLFF
V gene: TRBV2; clone size: few; D gene: NA; J gene: TRBJ2-5; CDR3 DNA: TGTGCCAGCAGCCCTCCTTTCTCCCAGGGGACCCAGTACTTC; CDR3 protein: CASSPPFSQGTQYF
V gene: TRBV5-1; clone size: many; D gene: NA; J gene: TRBJ2-7; CDR3 DNA: TGCGCCAGCAGCTTGGTAGCAGACTACGAGCAGTACTTC; CDR3 protein: CASSLVADYEQYF
V gene: TRBV5-1; clone size: many; D gene: NA; J gene: TRBJ2-3; CDR3 DNA: TGCGCCAGCAGCTTCATAGCGGTTAGCACAGATACGCAGTATTTT; CDR3 protein: CASSFIAVSTDTQYF